The rows below give T cell receptor beta chains drawn from one sample of a study of blood T cells in healthy people across ages. MiXCR was run by TCRdb on the 5' RACE reads, yielding one entry per CDR3 protein. The profile shows 550,000 to 750,000 distinct CDR3 sequences, roughly 21% of them singletons. Sequenced: blood. These receptors were obtained from a man in his 70s in good health. CDR3s leave out the opening cysteine and the closing phenylalanine or tryptophan. Fields, in order: V gene, J gene, clone size, CDR3 protein. Expanded clones are given a class, and other clones once, few, many or no size at all.

>TRBV12-3/TRBV12-4|TRBJ2-6|-
ASRPGAGTGSSGANVLT
>TRBV28|TRBJ2-7|-
ASLSQGGLGSYEQY
>TRBV14|TRBJ1-1|few
ATTTGTEAF
>TRBV4-3|TRBJ2-2|-
ASSQVPTSGFNTGELF
>TRBV6-1|TRBJ2-7|few
ATLTGASYEQY
>TRBV4-1|TRBJ2-6|few
ASSQSWQDRAISGANVLT
>TRBV5-1|TRBJ2-1|-
ASSLGGSGINERF
>TRBV3-1|TRBJ2-1|-
ASSQQVGIPRNEQF
>TRBV5-1|TRBJ2-1|-
ASSQEGRGVPF
>TRBV27|TRBJ1-4|-
ASSLITGSEKLF
>TRBV24-1|TRBJ2-3|-
ATSDRGLAGHTDTQY
>TRBV21-1|TRBJ2-5|-
ASSKVALAPIQETQY
>TRBV20-1|TRBJ2-5|many
SAFDRDRQQETQY
>TRBV7-9|-|-
ASSPVDEQY
>TRBV4-1|TRBJ2-4|many
ASSQGGSAKNIQY
>TRBV29-1|TRBJ1-4|-
SALTGGDEKLF
>TRBV12-5|TRBJ2-7|-
ASGLRTGGDEQY
>TRBV5-6|TRBJ2-5|many
ASRSNYRGRETQY
>TRBV20-1|TRBJ1-5|-
SARNDWQGNQPQH
>TRBV5-5|TRBJ2-1|-
ASSFWGLGLNEQF
>TRBV7-9|TRBJ2-5|few
ASSLVLAVETQY
>TRBV3-1|TRBJ2-7|-
ASSQGTKHYEQY
>TRBV10-3|TRBJ2-5|-
AISDGSKTQY
>TRBV29-1|TRBJ1-1|many
SVEGLENTEAF
>TRBV4-1|TRBJ2-1|many
ASSQVQGLGNEQF
>TRBV20-1|TRBJ2-1|-
SARPRDTYNEQF
>TRBV20-1|TRBJ1-1|-
SAGQGMNTEAF
>TRBV20-1|TRBJ1-1|-
SARDGHRNTEAF
>TRBV10-2|TRBJ2-2|few
AANPGTNTGELF
>TRBV9|TRBJ2-2|few
ASSVGLAGGVDTGELF
>TRBV6-5|TRBJ2-3|few
VTASGILRADTQY
>TRBV7-2|TRBJ2-3|few
ASSSTASTDTQY
>TRBV20-1|TRBJ1-5|once
SARVDQGASQPQH
>TRBV18|TRBJ2-3|-
ASSETTRAASTDTQY
>TRBV5-1|TRBJ2-1|-
ASSLQRYSYNEQF
>TRBV27|TRBJ1-5|-
ASSDYSTGYNQPQH
>TRBV6-6|TRBJ1-1|few
ASSPPQTVRNTEAF
>TRBV27|TRBJ2-3|-
ASSLSIGWTDTQY
>TRBV7-8|TRBJ1-2|many
ASSKQGASYGYT
>TRBV11-2|TRBJ2-1|many
ASSPVARGSYNEQF
>TRBV12-3/TRBV12-4|TRBJ1-4|-
ASSGLEAGEKLF
>TRBV5-1|TRBJ2-1|-
ASSFQLNEQF
>TRBV20-1|TRBJ2-4|few
SARSLAGNKNIQY
>TRBV7-2|-|-
ASSPVLFYEQY
>TRBV2|TRBJ2-2|few
ASRLDLNTGELF
>TRBV14|TRBJ2-3|-
ASRRSSGSLNTQY
>TRBV4-1|TRBJ1-2|-
ASSQDQVAGYT
>TRBV7-6|TRBJ2-3|few
ASSLEDSFTDTQY